This T cell receptor (beta chain) was identified during a study of cytomegalovirus exposure and HLA in healthy donors. About the research overall: Among the approximately 370 donors who were genotyped, 81% fell in the genetic ancestry cluster that is associated with self-reported Caucasian donors.

Study-level findings and limits: A later examination showed that TCR association rates differed by HLA locus, with DRB1 most and HLA-C fewest. In a later analysis, at a false discovery rate of 0.05, under 20,000 TCR beta sequences were associated with HLA alleles.

Primers: 60 Vbeta forward and 13 Jbeta reverse. The protocol was immunoSEQ multiplex PCR, while the TCRdb copy is restricted to in-frame clones and leaves out a portion. The sample has 110,000 to 150,000 clones, more than 70% seen once. Germline V lookup: CDR1 SEHNR, CDR2 FQNEAQ (reference sequence). The CDR3 extends over 13 amino acids. The V segment lost 6 bases and the J segment 1 base; nucleotides outside the gene matches: 1. In this sample, this clone turned up a few times. The antigen remains unidentified. This receptor was taken from a woman aged 40-49 years in good health and CMV-seronegative. Sequenced input: PBMCs. This chain uses TRBV7-9 with TRBJ1-1, with 8 bases fitting TRBD1. CDR3 sequence (DNA): TGTGCCAGCAGGGGACAGGCGAACACTGAAGCTTTCTTT. Protein sequence: CASRGQANTEAFF. The whole variable domain, remainder taken from reference TRBV7-9 and TRBJ1-1, is DTGVSQNPRHKITKRGQNVTFRCDPISEHNRLYWYRQTLGQGPEFLTYFQNEAQLEKSRLLSDRFSAERPKGSFSTLEIQRTEQGDSAMYLCASRGQANTEAFFGQGTRLTVV.